These 24 T cell receptor beta chains came from one sample sequenced in a study of technical replicates of blood from several donors. Measured with immunoSEQ multiplex PCR; TCRdb has only the in-frame clones, and not every one. Seen here are approximately 50,000 clones, around 95% observed once, and the top ten hold around 0.4%. The material sequenced was T cells isolated from PBMCs. The receptors shown here come from a human donor in good health.

The chain joins TRBV4-3 to TRBJ2-7; D gene uncertain. The CDR3 has 13 residues. CDR1 LGHNA and CDR2 YSLEER come from the germline V gene. Trimming took 0 bases from V and 2 from J, leaving 5 bases between them. CDR3 amino acids: CASSQEETYEQYF. The CDR3 DNA sequence: TGCGCCAGCAGCCAAGAAGAGACCTACGAGCAGTACTTC.

V gene TRBV4-1 combines with J gene TRBJ1-5; 9 nucleotides line up with TRBD1. The germline V gene encodes CDR1 MGHRA and CDR2 YSYEKL. V shed 1 base and J 1 base; nucleotides not matched to a gene: 8. This CDR3 contains 18 residues. Written as DNA, the CDR3 is TGCGCCAGCAGCCAAGGGACAGGGGCCCTACGAAGCAATCAGCCCCAGCATTTT. This encodes CASSQGTGALRSNQPQHF.

The V gene is TRBV10-3, the J gene TRBJ2-5, with D tentatively TRBD2 (5 bases). V was trimmed by 6 bases and J by 9 bases, leaving 17 bases between them. There are 13 residues in the CDR3. CDR1 ENHRY and CDR2 SYGVKD come from the germline V gene. Here the CDR3 DNA reads TGTGCCATCAGCACTGAGGACTTGGCCTCCCAGTACTTC. Translation gives CAISTEDLASQYF.

The chain is built from TRBV5-6 and TRBJ1-2; 10 nucleotides line up with TRBD1. Losses at the gene ends were 2 bases for V and 6 bases for J; bases not matched to a gene: 1. Germline CDR1 is SGHDT and CDR2 is YYEEEE. This CDR3 comprises 13 residues. In DNA, the CDR3 is TGTGCCAGCAGCTTTGGGACAGGGGATGGCTACACCTTC. It yields the protein CASSFGTGDGYTF.

The chain carries TRBV29-1 and TRBJ1-1; 10 bases fit TRBD1. Germline-derived CDR1 and CDR2 are SQVTM and ANQGSEA. This CDR3 comprises 12 residues. V lost 7 bases and J lost 5; bases outside the gene matches: 4. CDR3 region: CSGTGGETEAFF. CDR3 DNA: TGCAGCGGGACAGGGGGGGAAACTGAAGCTTTCTTT. The entire variable domain, with the rest obtained from reference TRBV29-1 and TRBJ1-1, is as follows: SAVISQKPSRDICQRGTSLTIQCQVDSQVTMMFWYRQQPGQSLTLIATANQGSEATYESGFVIDKFPISRPNLTFSTLTVSNMSPEDSSIYLCSGTGGETEAFFGQGTRLTVV.

The gene calls are TRBV10-1 and TRBJ2-3; D may be TRBD1 (6 bases). CDR3 length: 13 amino acids. V lost 3 bases and J 3 bases, leaving 7 bases between the germline ends. Germline lookup yields CDR1 WNHNN and CDR2 SYGVQD (reference sequence). The CDR3 coding sequence is TGCGCCAGCAGTGAAACAGGGACAGATACGCAGTATTTT. The encoded protein is CASSETGTDTQYF.

The rearrangement joins TRBV5-4 to TRBJ1-2; no firm D call. CDR1 is SGHNT, CDR2 YYREEE, per germline (reference sequence). This CDR3 region has 11 residues. V dropped 4 bases and J dropped 8 bases, with 9 bases sitting between them. The CDR3: CASSLTGGYTF. DNA of the CDR3: TGTGCCAGCAGCCTGACGGGGGGCTACACCTTC. Supplemented by reference TRBV5-4 and TRBJ1-2, the full variable domain reads ETGVTQSPTHLIKTRGQQVTLRCSSQSGHNTVSWYQQALGQGPQFIFQYYREEENGRGNFPPRFSGLQFPNYSSELNVNALELDDSALYLCASSLTGGYTFGSGTRLTVV.

This chain links TRBV7-2 with TRBJ2-1; 9 nucleotides agree with TRBD1. This CDR3 region has 15 residues. Per the germline V gene, CDR1 is SGHTA and CDR2 is FQGNSA. After removal of 5 bases from V and 6 bases from J, the junction contained 8 bases not matched to a gene. The CDR3 sequence: CASSPPGTGSNEQFF. Written as DNA, the CDR3 is TGTGCCAGCAGCCCACCAGGGACAGGGAGCAATGAGCAGTTCTTC.

This sequence joins TRBV10-3 and TRBJ2-2; D is unclear. Germline V gene lookup returns CDR1 ENHRY and CDR2 SYGVKD. Deletions cut 4 bases from V and 1 base from J, with 7 bases between. CDR3 length: 14 residues. The CDR3 nucleotides are TGTGCCATCAGTGTGACTTTGAACACCGGGGAGCTGTTTTTT. It yields the protein CAISVTLNTGELFF.

This clone is a singleton in its sample. V gene TRBV23-1 combines with J gene TRBJ2-7, with D perhaps matching TRBD2 (5 bases). TRBV23-1 is known as an ORF, though its function is uncertain. V lost 7 bases and J 3 bases, leaving 13 bases between the germline ends. This CDR3 comprises 13 residues. CDR3 amino acids: CASKPDGNYEQYF. CDR3 DNA sequence: TGCGCCAGCAAACCAGACGGGAACTACGAGCAGTACTTC.

This clone was detected a few times. The chain is built from TRBV6-6 and TRBJ2-7; D possibly corresponds to TRBD1 (6 bases). V was clipped by 3 bases and J by 3 bases, with 15 bases between them. The CDR3 has 15 amino acids. CDR1 and CDR2 from the germline V gene are MNHNY and SVGAGI (reference sequence). CDR3 residues: CASSYSAGEGYEQYF. The DNA of the CDR3 is TGTGCCAGCAGTTATAGCGCAGGGGAAGGCTACGAGCAGTACTTC.

This chain uses TRBV13 with TRBJ2-3; no clear D. This CDR3 has 14 amino acids. From germline, CDR1 is PRHDT and CDR2 FYEKMQ (reference sequence). Trimming cost V 5 bases and J 1 base, with 10 bases left between them. CDR3 in DNA: TGTGCCAGCAGCCCGCGAGGCCGCACAGATACGCAGTATTTT. It codes for CASSPRGRTDTQYF.

The V and J genes are TRBV5-1 and TRBJ2-3; the match to TRBD1 covers 8 bases. Germline trimming cut 7 bases from V and 4 bases from J; bases unmatched to any gene: 8. The germline V gene has CDR1 SGHRS and CDR2 YFSETQ. The CDR3 contains 14 residues. The CDR3 reads CASLLTGAPDTQYF. The CDR3, as DNA: TGCGCCAGCTTACTGACAGGGGCACCAGATACGCAGTATTTT.

The gene calls are TRBV6-6 and TRBJ1-1, with a weak D call TRBD1 (6 bases). This CDR3 has 14 amino acids. V dropped 8 bases and J dropped 8 bases, with 21 bases sitting between them. Looked up from germline, CDR1 is MNHNY and CDR2 is SVGAGI (reference sequence). Written as DNA, the CDR3 is TGTGCCAGCGGGTCCAGGGGTCTTACTTACGAAGCTTTCTTT. It is translated as CASGSRGLTYEAFF.

The chain links TRBV28 to TRBJ2-7; D is possibly TRBD2 (6 bases). The V gene's germline CDR1 is MDHEN and CDR2 SYDVKM. CDR3 size: 15 residues. Trimming took 3 bases from V and 3 from J, leaving 15 bases between them. Written as DNA, the CDR3 is TGTGCCAGCAGTTTCAATGGCCGGGGGAGCTACGAGCAGTACTTC. This gives the protein CASSFNGRGSYEQYF.

The chain joins TRBV11-3 to TRBJ2-2; D is unclear. In germline, CDR1 is SGHNT, CDR2 YENEEA. Trimming took off 6 bases at V and 7 bases at J, with 9 bases between the two ends. The CDR3 is made up of 12 amino acids. CDR3 protein: CASRSHSGELFF. CDR3 nucleotide sequence: TGTGCCAGCAGGAGTCACAGCGGGGAGCTGTTTTTT.

In this sample, this clone turned up once. CDR3 sequence reads: CASSLDSAPYEQYF. For the CDR3, the DNA is TGTGCCAGCAGCTTGGACTCTGCGCCCTACGAGCAGTACTTC. This rearrangement joins TRBV5-6 to TRBJ2-7, with D uncertain. V was trimmed by 0 bases and J by 2 bases, leaving 9 bases between them. The CDR3 runs 14 residues. Germline V lookup: CDR1 SGHDT, CDR2 YYEEEE.

CDR3 region: CASSVDPGGSYGYTF. CDR3 DNA sequence: TGTGCCAGCAGCGTAGACCCGGGGGGCAGCTATGGCTACACCTTC. This chain joins TRBV9 and TRBJ1-2, with a possible D match to TRBD1 (6 bases). V gave up 0 bases and J gave up 4 bases, with 13 bases separating them. Germline loops: CDR1 SGDLS, CDR2 YYNGEE. CDR3 length: 15 residues.

This clone was counted a few times. The chain combines TRBV2 with TRBJ1-1; D call uncertain. Between the trimmed V and J ends, which lost 4 bases and 2 bases, there was a span of 11 bases. The CDR3 runs to 14 residues. Germline CDR1 is SNHLY and CDR2 is FYNNEI. DNA for the CDR3: TGTGCCAGCAGTGGAGAGGGATCCAACACTGAAGCTTTCTTT. The encoded protein is CASSGEGSNTEAFF.

This chain uses TRBV19 with TRBJ1-1; D may be TRBD1 (5 bases). The CDR3 totals 12 residues. Deletions cut 4 bases from V and 4 bases from J, with 7 bases between. Per the germline V gene, CDR1 is LNHDA and CDR2 is SQIVND (reference sequence). CDR3 residues: CASSTRGTEAFF. CDR3 bases: TGTGCCAGTAGTACTAGGGGCACTGAAGCTTTCTTT.

The chain couples TRBV6-5 to TRBJ1-3, with 10 bases that match TRBD1. Unmatched junction bases numbered 4, after V lost 0 bases and J lost 5 bases. Germline V CDR1 and CDR2: MNHEY, SVGAGI. The CDR3 contains 16 residues. The CDR3: CASSYSTGQGRNTIYF. CDR3 nucleotides: TGTGCCAGCAGTTACTCTACGGGACAGGGGCGAAACACCATATATTTT.

DNA of the CDR3: TGTGCCAGCAGCGTAAGACAGGGGAATGAAAAACTGTTTTTT. Translating it yields CASSVRQGNEKLFF. The V and J genes are TRBV9 and TRBJ1-4; 8 positions match TRBD1. The CDR3 runs 14 residues. Losses at the gene ends were 1 base for V and 5 bases for J; bases not matched to a gene: 1. Germline assignment: CDR1 SGDLS and CDR2 YYNGEE.

This chain links TRBV6-6 with TRBJ1-5; D ambiguous. The CDR3 sequence is 16 residues long. V was shortened by 0 bases and J by 2 bases, with 11 bases between the two germline ends. CDR1 and CDR2 (germline): MNHNY, SVGAGI (reference sequence). The DNA of the CDR3 is TGTGCCAGCAGTTACTCGACCGGGATCGGCAATCAGCCCCAGCATTTT. Its translation: CASSYSTGIGNQPQHF.

V is TRBV28 and J is TRBJ1-2; 9 nucleotides match TRBD1. V trimming: 2 bases; J trimming: 7 bases; junction bases outside the gene matches: 2. From germline, CDR1 is MDHEN and CDR2 SYDVKM. The CDR3 has 13 residues. The CDR3 reads CASSLDRGGGYTF. CDR3 sequence (DNA): TGTGCCAGCAGTTTAGACAGGGGGGGTGGCTACACCTTC.